The 4 T cell receptor beta chains below all came from one sample that was sequenced in a study of blood T cell repertoires in COVID-19. Libraries were prepared by immunoSEQ multiplex PCR; TCRdb keeps only in-frame clonotypes and omits some of them. The sample comprises over 250,000 clones, 85% to 90% of which are singletons, and under 9.5% rests with the top ten. Sequenced input: PBMCs or T cells enriched from blood (not recorded which). All receptors come from a man between 40 and 49 years old who had recovered from COVID-19.

Notes on this clone: Distinct nucleotide sequences in the sample also encode this CDR3. CDR3 in amino acids: CSVGDSGGSPLHF. Written as DNA, the CDR3 is TGCAGCGTTGGGGACTCAGGGGGTTCACCCCTCCACTTT. This chain joins TRBV29-1 and TRBJ1-6; 7 bases fit TRBD1. This CDR3 has 13 residues. Trimming took 4 bases from V and 9 from J; bases not matched to a gene: 6. The V gene's germline CDR1 is SQVTM and CDR2 ANQGSEA.

The chain links TRBV9 to TRBJ2-7, with D unclear. The V end was cut by 2 bases, the J end by 6 bases, with 15 bases between. This CDR3 has 14 residues. Germline loops: CDR1 SGDLS, CDR2 YYNGEE. CDR3 in amino acids: CASSVAVGGSEQYF. In nucleotides, the CDR3 is TGTGCCAGCAGCGTGGCGGTTGGTGGCTCCGAGCAGTACTTC.

In this sample, this clone turned up a few times. The chain couples TRBV2 to TRBJ1-5; D remains ambiguous. V lost 1 base, J lost 9 bases, and 7 bases lay in between. This CDR3 spans 12 amino acids. From germline, CDR1 is SNHLY and CDR2 FYNNEI. As DNA, the CDR3 is TGTGCCAGCAGTGAAGAGACAACGCCCCAGCATTTT. Protein: CASSEETTPQHF.

The chain carries TRBV29-1 and TRBJ1-2; D is unclear. Germline V gene lookup returns CDR1 SQVTM and CDR2 ANQGSEA. The CDR3 runs to 13 residues. Deletions cut 6 bases from V and 4 bases from J, with 15 bases between. The chain's CDR3 is CSVRLSGSYGYTF. CDR3 nucleotides: TGCAGCGTGCGCCTCTCGGGGAGCTATGGCTACACCTTC.